What follows is one TCR beta chain and its context. The data were taken from a study of blood T cells in healthy people across ages. Then a second PCR, running roughly 6 to 12 cycles, was carried out with a sample-barcoded 5' primer and a J-beta primer mix. TCRdb redid the calling of the 5' RACE reads with MiXCR, one entry per CDR3 protein. This sample yields about 1,800,000 distinct CDR3 sequences, of which roughly 28% are seen a single time; 7% to 9% belongs to the top ten. The source is a woman between 25 and 40 years old in good health. The material sequenced was blood.

CDR3 coding DNA: TGTGCCAGCAGTAGGCCGGGGAATGGCTACACCTTC. Translated, it gives CASSRPGNGYTF. The chain carries TRBV25-1 and TRBJ1-2, with D hard to call. Germline V gene sequence: CDR1 MGHDK, CDR2 SYGVNS. The CDR3 length is 12 residues. Trimming took 5 bases from V and 6 from J, leaving 10 bases between them.